The clone carrying this T cell receptor (beta chain) was seen more than once but under ten times. The target antigen is unknown. The data belong to a study of T-cell reconstitution after alpha-beta-depleted transplantation in children. Study-level results: About two months after transplant, alpha-beta T cells reportedly came from several hundred expanded graft clones.

Unique molecular identifiers featured in how the TCRbeta library was prepared. TCRdb fed the PCR reads into MiXCR, producing one record per CDR3 protein. The data hold under 400,000 distinct CDR3 sequences, with around 25% observed a single time. Per germline, CDR1 MGHRA and CDR2 YSYEKL. The V and J ends lost 1 base and 5 bases, in that order; junction bases with no gene match: 5. The length of the CDR3 is 16 residues. The V gene is TRBV4-1, the J gene TRBJ2-3; 11 positions match TRBD2. The origin of this receptor is a male patient between 5 and 17 years old who had a stem cell transplant for acute lymphoblastic leukemia, so the T cells may come from the graft donor. The input for sequencing was PBMCs, mostly from graft donor cells, taken 180 days after TCRalphabeta/CD19-depleted stem cell transplant. This chain's CDR3 is CASSQATSGNRDTQYF. The DNA for the CDR3 is TGCGCCAGCAGCCAAGCGACTAGCGGGAACAGAGATACGCAGTATTTT.